Each of the 27 T cell receptor beta chains below was sequenced from the same sample in a study of blood T cell repertoires in COVID-19. Clones were read by immunoSEQ multiplex PCR, and TCRdb kept only the in-frame ones, dropping some. The table shows tens of thousands of clones, with over 75% occurring only once. Input material: peripheral blood. Receptors were obtained from a woman older than 75 with COVID-19, enrolled during active disease.

The chain combines TRBV28 with TRBJ2-7; 7 nucleotides agree with TRBD1. The ends lost 4 bases at V and 6 bases at J; junction bases unmatched: 12. CDR1 and CDR2 from the germline V gene are MDHEN and SYDVKM. This CDR3 spans 15 amino acids. The DNA for the CDR3 is TGTGCCAGCAGTTACACAGGGGCAGTCCTCCTCGAGCAGTACTTC. This gives the protein CASSYTGAVLLEQYF.

The chain combines TRBV7-2 with TRBJ2-1; 8 bases are a match to TRBD1. The CDR3 totals 15 residues. Germline V gene lookup returns CDR1 SGHTA and CDR2 FQGNSA. Losses at the gene ends were 5 bases for V and 2 bases for J; bases not matched to a gene: 5. The CDR3 loop is CASSRGQGTYNEQFF. In DNA, the CDR3 is TGTGCCAGCAGCAGAGGACAGGGAACCTACAATGAGCAGTTCTTC. Looking up the rest from reference TRBV7-2 and TRBJ2-1 gives the full variable domain: GAGVSQSPSNKVTEKGKDVELRCDPISGHTALYWYRQSLGQGLEFLIYFQGNSAPDKSGLPSDRFSAERTGGSVSTLTIQRTQQEDSAVYLCASSRGQGTYNEQFFGPGTRLTVL.

The V and J genes are TRBV7-3 and TRBJ2-3; 7 nucleotides align to TRBD2. Germline V gene data show CDR1 as SGHTA and CDR2 as FQGTGA. The CDR3 contains 15 residues. The V segment lost 8 bases and the J segment 0 bases; nucleotides outside the gene matches: 8. CDR3 sequence: CASSNLGGSTDTQYF. In nucleotides, the CDR3 is TGTGCCAGCTCAAACCTCGGGGGGAGCACAGATACGCAGTATTTT. Full variable domain (missing parts from reference TRBV7-3 and TRBJ2-3): GAGVSQTPSNKVTEKGKYVELRCDPISGHTALYWYRQSLGQGPEFLIYFQGTGAADDSGLPNDRFFAVRPEGSVSTLKIQRTERGDSAVYLCASSNLGGSTDTQYFGPGTRLTVL.

The CDR3 DNA reads as TGTGCCAGCAGACCCCGGGGATATGAAAAACTGTTTTTT. This sequence encodes CASRPRGYEKLFF. The chain uses TRBV6-5 and TRBJ1-4; D gene uncertain. The germline V gene encodes CDR1 MNHEY and CDR2 SVGAGI. The V end lost 6 bases, the J end lost 6 bases, and 11 bases lay between the germline ends. This CDR3 has 13 residues.

For the CDR3, the DNA is TGTGCCAGCAGTCGCGGACAGGAGGGGACCCAGTACTTC. Translated: CASSRGQEGTQYF. The gene calls are TRBV28 and TRBJ2-5; possibly TRBD1 for D (7 bases). V lost 5 bases and J 7 bases, leaving 14 bases between the germline ends. Germline CDR1 is MDHEN and CDR2 is SYDVKM. The CDR3 is made up of 13 amino acids.

A note on this clone: At the DNA level, this CDR3 is encoded by other sequences in the same sample as well. The chain couples TRBV9 to TRBJ1-2; D is possibly TRBD1 (6 bases). Looked up from germline, CDR1 is SGDLS and CDR2 is YYNGEE. This CDR3 contains 13 residues. Trimming took 0 bases from V and 5 from J, leaving 8 bases between them. The CDR3 loop reads CASSVGGLYGYTF. For the CDR3, the DNA is TGTGCCAGCAGCGTAGGGGGGCTATATGGCTACACCTTC.

This chain connects TRBV15 to TRBJ2-5; 8 bases line up with TRBD2. This CDR3 has 15 amino acids. Germline-derived CDR1 and CDR2 are LNHNV and YYDKDF (reference sequence). With V trimmed by 3 bases and J by 5 bases, 8 bases remained unmatched. CDR3: CATSRTSENGETQYF. The CDR3 nucleotides are TGTGCCACCAGCAGGACTAGCGAAAACGGGGAGACCCAGTACTTC.

V is TRBV18 and J is TRBJ1-1, with D unresolved. The CDR3 is 14 residues long. The germline gives CDR1 KGHSH, CDR2 LQKENI. Trimming removed 2 bases from V and 7 bases from J, with 14 bases in between. CDR3 amino acids: CASSPILTGDEAFF. The DNA of the CDR3 is TGTGCCAGCTCACCAATCTTGACGGGAGATGAAGCTTTCTTT.

The gene calls are TRBV9 and TRBJ2-7; 11 nucleotides align to TRBD1. J was trimmed by 4 bases and V by 0 bases; bases with no gene match: 6. The CDR3 contains 16 residues. The germline gives CDR1 SGDLS, CDR2 YYNGEE. The CDR3 coding sequence is TGTGCCAGCAGCGTAGCTACAGGACAGGGGGCTTACGAGCAGTACTTC. It codes for CASSVATGQGAYEQYF.

This sequence joins TRBV7-9 and TRBJ1-1, with no clear D. The germline V gene has CDR1 SEHNR and CDR2 FQNEAQ (reference sequence). This CDR3 region has 14 residues. Trimming took 1 base from V and 11 from J, leaving 17 bases between them. The chain's CDR3 is CASSLEGGLAGAFF. For the CDR3, the DNA is TGTGCCAGCAGCTTAGAGGGAGGTCTCGCCGGGGCTTTCTTT.

This sequence joins TRBV28 and TRBJ1-1; D gene unclear. CDR3 size: 14 residues. Germline V lookup: CDR1 MDHEN, CDR2 SYDVKM. Deletions cut 1 base from V and 2 bases from J, with 8 bases between. CDR3 protein: CASSLLERNTEAFF. CDR3 in DNA: TGTGCCAGCAGTTTATTGGAGAGAAACACTGAAGCTTTCTTT.

CDR3 in amino acids: CASSPTGKETQYF. CDR3 coding DNA: TGTGCCAGCTCGCCGACAGGGAAAGAGACCCAGTACTTC. This rearrangement joins TRBV18 to TRBJ2-5; 7 nucleotides align to TRBD1. This CDR3 region has 13 residues. Per the germline V gene, CDR1 is KGHSH and CDR2 is LQKENI. Trimming removed 6 bases from V and 3 bases from J; junction bases left unmatched: 4.

This clone was picked up a small number of times. V is TRBV7-9 and J is TRBJ2-7; D is unresolved. V lost 2 bases to trimming and J lost 3 bases, with 5 bases between them. This CDR3 region has 12 residues. CDR1 is SEHNR, CDR2 FQNEAQ, per germline (reference sequence). This CDR3 reads CASSLSIYEQYF. The CDR3 DNA sequence: TGTGCCAGCAGCTTATCAATCTACGAGCAGTACTTC. Together with reference TRBV7-9 and TRBJ2-7, the CDR3 gives the full variable domain: DTGVSQNPRHKITKRGQNVTFRCDPISEHNRLYWYRQTLGQGPEFLTYFQNEAQLEKSRLLSDRFSAERPKGSFSTLEIQRTEQGDSAMYLCASSLSIYEQYFGPGTRLTVT.

The chain uses TRBV10-3 and TRBJ2-7; 13 positions match TRBD2. Germline values: CDR1 ENHRY, CDR2 SYGVKD. The V and J ends lost 9 bases and 3 bases, in that order; junction bases with no gene match: 11. The CDR3 spans 16 residues. The CDR3 bases are TGTGCCATATCCGGGACTAGCGGGGTCGCAGACTACGAGCAGTACTTC. Its translation is CAISGTSGVADYEQYF.

The chain employs TRBV7-7 and TRBJ1-5; D ambiguous. Per germline, CDR1 SSHAT and CDR2 FNYEAQ (reference sequence). Trimming removed 5 bases from V and 5 bases from J, with 10 bases in between. The CDR3 has 13 residues. The DNA for the CDR3 is TGTGCCAGCAGCGCTTCCCCAGATCAGCCCCAGCATTTT. This gives the protein CASSASPDQPQHF.

Notes on this clone: The sample carries other DNA sequences with the same CDR3. The chain has TRBV28 and TRBJ1-2; TRBD1 might be the D (6 bases). Per the germline V gene, CDR1 is MDHEN and CDR2 is SYDVKM. This CDR3 contains 13 residues. Trimming cost V 3 bases and J 7 bases, with 12 bases left between them. The CDR3 here is CASSFRQGSGYTF. CDR3 coding DNA: TGTGCCAGCAGTTTCCGCCAGGGGTCTGGCTACACCTTC.

The rearrangement links TRBV19 to TRBJ2-2; 11 nucleotides align to TRBD2. There are 16 residues in the CDR3. J gave up 6 bases and V 5 bases, and 8 bases lay outside the gene matches. Germline CDR1 reads LNHDA; CDR2 reads SQIVND (reference sequence). The CDR3 DNA reads as TGTGCCAGTAGTGCTAGCGGGAGGCTGGGGGCCGGGGAGCTGTTTTTT. The encoded protein is CASSASGRLGAGELFF.

V gene TRBV7-3 combines with J gene TRBJ2-3, with 9 bases that match TRBD2. Germline CDR1 and CDR2: SGHTA and FQGTGA. The V segment lost 1 base and the J segment 1 base; nucleotides outside the gene matches: 3. The CDR3 totals 16 residues. CDR3: CASSLMRTSGTDTQYF. CDR3 bases: TGTGCCAGCAGCTTAATGAGGACTAGCGGCACAGATACGCAGTATTTT. Filled out from reference TRBV7-3 and TRBJ2-3, the complete variable domain reads GAGVSQTPSNKVTEKGKYVELRCDPISGHTALYWYRQSLGQGPEFLIYFQGTGAADDSGLPNDRFFAVRPEGSVSTLKIQRTERGDSAVYLCASSLMRTSGTDTQYFGPGTRLTVL.

The genes are TRBV6-5 and TRBJ1-5; tentative D call: TRBD1 (5 bases). The CDR3 is made up of 15 amino acids. CDR1 and CDR2 (germline): MNHEY, SVGAGI. V was cut by 2 bases and J by 7 bases, with 15 bases left in between. The CDR3 DNA sequence: TGTGCCAGCAGTTACGGGGGGGGTAATGGGCAGCCCCAGCATTTT. Amino acid sequence: CASSYGGGNGQPQHF.

The CDR3 nucleotides are TGTGCCAGCCAGTTGAACACTGAAGCTTTCTTT. Its translation is CASQLNTEAFF. This chain connects TRBV2 to TRBJ1-1, with D hard to call. Trimming left V 8 bases short and J 0 bases short, with 4 bases between. Germline V gives CDR1 SNHLY, CDR2 FYNNEI. The CDR3 is made up of 11 amino acids.

V usage is TRBV4-2 and J usage is TRBJ2-7, with 7 bases fitting TRBD2. The germline V gene has CDR1 LGHNA and CDR2 YNFKEQ. The CDR3 length is 14 residues. With 1 base clipped from V and 3 bases from J, the junction kept 3 bases outside the gene matches. In DNA form, the CDR3 reads TGTGCCAGCAGCCAAGGCGGGAGTAGCTACGAGCAGTACTTC. This codes for CASSQGGSSYEQYF.

The chain recombines TRBV10-3 with TRBJ1-1; D may be TRBD1 (6 bases). Germline values: CDR1 ENHRY, CDR2 SYGVKD. The V and J ends lost 6 bases and 2 bases respectively, with 13 bases between them. The CDR3 contains 14 residues. The CDR3 loop is CAISGRGHNTEAFF. The DNA of the CDR3 is TGTGCCATCAGCGGCAGGGGACACAACACTGAAGCTTTCTTT.

This sequence joins TRBV7-2 and TRBJ1-2; 10 bases match TRBD1. Trimming cost V 4 bases and J 4 bases; bases outside gene matches: 9. The length of the CDR3 is 16 residues. The germline V gene encodes CDR1 SGHTA and CDR2 FQGNSA. The CDR3 sequence: CASSSGWGQGSYGYTF. The CDR3 DNA reads as TGTGCCAGCAGCTCCGGCTGGGGACAGGGGTCCTATGGCTACACCTTC.

The V and J genes are TRBV27 and TRBJ2-7; TRBD1 matches at 8 bases. CDR3 length: 13 residues. Germline V CDR1 and CDR2: MNHEY, SMNVEV (reference sequence). With V trimmed by 6 bases and J by 5 bases, 6 bases remained unmatched. The DNA for the CDR3 is TGTGCCAGCAGAAGGACAGGGAGCCACGAGCAGTACTTC. This codes for CASRRTGSHEQYF.

The chain is built from TRBV5-1 and TRBJ2-7; TRBD2 matches 7 bases. CDR3 size: 17 residues. From germline, CDR1 is SGHRS and CDR2 YFSETQ. Unmatched junction bases numbered 18, after V lost 3 bases and J lost 6 bases. The DNA for the CDR3 is TGCGCCAGCAGCTCAAGGCTAGCGGACTCGGTACGTCGCGAGCAGTACTTC. The encoded protein is CASSSRLADSVRREQYF.

The chain uses TRBV7-2 and TRBJ2-3, with a tentative D call TRBD2 (6 bases). Trimming left V 7 bases short and J 3 bases short, with 17 bases between. From germline, CDR1 is SGHTA and CDR2 FQGNSA. The CDR3 length is 15 residues. The DNA for the CDR3 is TGTGCCAGCACCCTAGACGGCGGAGGGACAGATACGCAGTATTTT. It yields the protein CASTLDGGGTDTQYF.

V and J are TRBV6-5 and TRBJ1-1, with D maybe TRBD1 (6 bases). Germline assignment: CDR1 MNHEY and CDR2 SVGAGI. This CDR3 spans 11 amino acids. The ends were cut back, 7 bases at V and 6 bases at J, with 9 bases in the middle. Written as DNA, the CDR3 is TGTGCCAGCATTACAGGGCCTGAAGCTTTCTTT. Translation: CASITGPEAFF.